This entry lists 21 T cell receptor beta chains sequenced from one sample in a study of identifying expanded T cells in peripheral blood. Assay: immunoSEQ multiplex PCR; the TCRdb copy retains only in-frame clones and omits some. The data hold about 110,000 clones, with roughly 91% observed a single time. Material for sequencing was blood. The receptors were sampled from a person between 18 and 75 years old in good health.

The V gene is TRBV7-2, the J gene TRBJ1-5, with D unclear. Between the trimmed V and J ends, which lost 3 bases and 0 bases, there was a span of 9 bases. The CDR3 loop spans 15 amino acids. CDR1 and CDR2 from the germline V gene are SGHTA and FQGNSA. The CDR3 loop reads CASSLGSYSNQPQHF. In nucleotides, the CDR3 is TGTGCCAGCAGCTTGGGATCCTATAGCAATCAGCCCCAGCATTTT.

The chain couples TRBV9 to TRBJ2-5; the D gene could be TRBD1 or TRBD2 (6 bases each). The DNA end favors TRBJ2-7, so the J call may be wrong. Germline V gives CDR1 SGDLS, CDR2 YYNGEE. The CDR3 sequence is 14 residues long. CDR3 DNA: TGTGCCAGCAGCGCCGCGGGACAACCCTACGAGCAGTACTTC. This sequence encodes CASSAAGQPYEQYF.

The chain is built from TRBV19 and TRBJ2-2; TRBD1 agrees at 10 bases. V lost 5 bases to trimming and J lost 6 bases; unmatched junction nucleotides: 6. CDR1 and CDR2 (germline): LNHDA, SQIVND (reference sequence). The CDR3 is 15 residues long. The CDR3 DNA is TGTGCCAGTAGTCCGGGACAGGGGCGGCCCGGGGAGCTGTTTTTT. Translation: CASSPGQGRPGELFF.

This clone was seen a single time. This rearrangement joins TRBV19 to TRBJ2-1, with a possible D match to TRBD2 (6 bases). Trimming left V 3 bases short and J 9 bases short, with 21 bases between. The germline gives CDR1 LNHDA, CDR2 SQIVND (reference sequence). The length of the CDR3 is 16 residues. In DNA, the CDR3 is TGTGCCAGTAGTATTTCTTGGGGGGTCTATTTGGGTGAGCAGTTCTTC. Protein product: CASSISWGVYLGEQFF.

The chain uses TRBV2 and TRBJ2-1; tentatively, D is TRBD2 (5 bases). Germline values: CDR1 SNHLY, CDR2 FYNNEI. The germline V and J ends were trimmed by 8 bases and 10 bases, with 12 bases remaining between them. The length of the CDR3 is 11 residues. The CDR3 coding sequence is TGTGCCAGCCGGGGTGGACGGGAGCAGTTCTTC. Encoded protein: CASRGGREQFF.

This clone was observed a single time. The CDR3 protein is CASSLRGRTYEQYF. In DNA form, the CDR3 reads TGTGCCAGCAGCTTACGGGGGAGGACCTACGAGCAGTACTTC. The chain uses TRBV7-9 and TRBJ2-7, with D maybe TRBD2 (6 bases). The CDR3 length is 14 residues. The ends were cut back, 2 bases at V and 2 bases at J, with 10 bases in the middle. Germline-derived CDR1 and CDR2 are SEHNR and FQNEAQ (reference sequence). The complete variable domain, with remaining parts taken from reference TRBV7-9 and TRBJ2-7, reads DTGVSQNPRHKITKRGQNVTFRCDPISEHNRLYWYRQTLGQGPEFLTYFQNEAQLEKSRLLSDRFSAERPKGSFSTLEIQRTEQGDSAMYLCASSLRGRTYEQYFGPGTRLTVT.

J is TRBJ2-3 and V is TRBV7-2, with a possible D match to TRBD2 (5 bases). The V and J ends lost 3 bases and 5 bases respectively, with 15 bases between them. Germline V gene data show CDR1 as SGHTA and CDR2 as FQGNSA. The CDR3 has 15 residues. The CDR3, as DNA: TGTGCCAGCAGCTTTATTGACTATGAGGGAGATACGCAGTATTTT. It specifies CASSFIDYEGDTQYF.

V and J are TRBV19 and TRBJ2-7; perhaps TRBD2 as D (6 bases). Germline loops: CDR1 LNHDA, CDR2 SQIVND (reference sequence). CDR3 length: 13 amino acids. Trimming removed 1 base at V and 5 bases at J, with 9 bases between. CDR3 sequence: CASSIVSGDEQYF. In nucleotides, the CDR3 is TGTGCCAGTAGTATAGTGTCGGGGGACGAGCAGTACTTC.

This clone is a singleton in its sample. The CDR3 DNA is TGTGCCAGCAGTGAAGCACGGGGACAGAACTACGAGCAGTACTTC. As protein: CASSEARGQNYEQYF. This sequence joins TRBV2 and TRBJ2-7; 7 nucleotides line up with TRBD1. This CDR3 is 15 amino acids long. Germline CDR1 is SNHLY and CDR2 is FYNNEI. After removal of 0 bases from V and 3 bases from J, the junction contained 5 bases not matched to a gene.

This rearrangement joins TRBV7-9 to TRBJ1-1, with D tentatively TRBD1 (6 bases). With 6 bases removed from V and 1 base from J, the gap between germline ends came to 9 bases. The CDR3 covers 13 residues. The V gene's germline CDR1 is SEHNR and CDR2 FQNEAQ (reference sequence). CDR3 protein: CASRGTQNTEAFF. As DNA, the CDR3 is TGTGCCAGCAGGGGGACACAGAACACTGAAGCTTTCTTT.

V is TRBV4-3 and J is TRBJ1-1, with 7 bases matching TRBD1. The CDR3 is 14 amino acids. The J segment lost 2 bases and the V segment lost 2 bases, leaving 2 bases of the junction unmatched. CDR1 and CDR2 from the germline V gene are LGHNA and YSLEER. CDR3 residues: CASSQTGVNTEAFF. The CDR3 bases are TGCGCCAGCAGCCAAACAGGGGTTAACACTGAAGCTTTCTTT.

V gene TRBV6-5 combines with J gene TRBJ2-6; D remains ambiguous. Germline-derived CDR1 and CDR2 are MNHEY and SVGAGI. The CDR3 is made up of 13 amino acids. Trimming left V 6 bases short and J 7 bases short, with 10 bases between. CDR3 sequence (DNA): TGTGCCAGCAGGGCAGGTGGTGCCAACGTCCTGACTTTC. It yields the protein CASRAGGANVLTF.

The chain employs TRBV10-3 and TRBJ1-3; D is ambiguous. Germline assignment: CDR1 ENHRY and CDR2 SYGVKD. This CDR3 has 15 amino acids. Trimming stripped 8 bases from V and 2 bases from J, with 16 bases between. CDR3 sequence: CAIEEGAAPGNTIYF. In nucleotides, the CDR3 is TGTGCCATCGAGGAGGGAGCAGCCCCTGGAAACACCATATATTTT.

CDR3 region: CSGINRAPYEQYF. CDR3 bases: TGCAGCGGTATTAACAGGGCTCCCTACGAGCAGTACTTC. The J gene is TRBJ2-7, the V gene TRBV29-1; a possible D gene is TRBD1 (6 bases). The CDR3 extends over 13 amino acids. The germline CDR1 and CDR2 sequences are SQVTM and ANQGSEA. V was shortened by 7 bases and J by 2 bases, with 15 bases between the two germline ends.

The CDR3 loop is CASSVGRGTGGYNEQFF. The CDR3 DNA follows: TGTGCCAGCAGCGTAGGGAGAGGGACGGGGGGGTACAATGAGCAGTTCTTC. The genes are TRBV9 and TRBJ2-1; TRBD2 aligns across 8 bases. J was trimmed by 4 bases and V by 0 bases; bases with no gene match: 9. Germline-derived CDR1 and CDR2 are SGDLS and YYNGEE. The CDR3 sequence is 17 residues long.

The chain links TRBV7-8 to TRBJ2-3; 8 bases line up with TRBD1. The CDR3 covers 15 residues. J was trimmed by 4 bases and V by 3 bases; bases with no gene match: 6. CDR1 SGHVS and CDR2 FQNEAQ come from the germline V gene. CDR3: CASSLWTGRPDTQYF. The CDR3 coding sequence is TGTGCCAGCAGCTTGTGGACAGGGCGTCCAGATACGCAGTATTTT.

V and J are TRBV11-2 and TRBJ1-4, with D hard to call. This CDR3 region has 15 residues. Trimming shortened V by 2 bases and J by 2 bases, and 9 bases separated the two germline ends. In germline, CDR1 is SGHAT, CDR2 FQNNGV. CDR3 DNA sequence: TGTGCCAGCAGCTTATCTCCTCGTACTAATGAAAAACTGTTTTTT. It yields the protein CASSLSPRTNEKLFF.

The V gene is TRBV5-1, the J gene TRBJ2-4; D call uncertain. CDR3 size: 13 residues. Trimming removed 4 bases at V and 2 bases at J, with 7 bases between. In germline, CDR1 is SGHRS, CDR2 YFSETQ. In DNA, the CDR3 is TGCGCCAGCAGCGACCCGCCCAAAAACATTCAGTACTTC. Residues: CASSDPPKNIQYF.

The V gene is TRBV7-2, the J gene TRBJ1-4, with D possibly TRBD1 on 6 matching bases. Per germline, CDR1 SGHTA and CDR2 FQGNSA. This CDR3 contains 14 residues. V dropped 3 bases and J dropped 7 bases, with 12 bases sitting between them. The CDR3, as DNA: TGTGCCAGCAGCTTTAGGGGGATGGGTGAAAAACTGTTTTTT. Translating gives CASSFRGMGEKLFF.

This clone has just one count. The genes are TRBV2 and TRBJ2-2; 11 bases align to TRBD2. V was clipped by 5 bases and J by 4 bases; unmatched bases: 3. The CDR3 is 15 residues long. Germline CDR1 SNHLY, CDR2 FYNNEI. The chain's CDR3 is CASSQLAGVTGELFF. The CDR3 bases are TGTGCCAGCAGTCAACTAGCGGGGGTCACCGGGGAGCTGTTTTTT.

V usage is TRBV28 and J usage is TRBJ2-2; no clear D gene. Per the germline V gene, CDR1 is MDHEN and CDR2 is SYDVKM. Trimming cost V 5 bases and J 0 bases, with 10 bases left between them. This CDR3 has 15 residues. Here the CDR3 reads CASSLGRANTGELFF. Here the CDR3 DNA reads TGTGCCAGCAGTCTGGGTAGGGCGAACACCGGGGAGCTGTTTTTT.